These T cell receptor beta chains were read from a single sample in a study of blood T cell repertoires in COVID-19. Using immunoSEQ multiplex PCR, the repertoire was profiled, and TCRdb retains in-frame clones only, with some absent. Of around 250,000 clones in the sample, 88% were seen once. Material: PBMCs or T cells enriched from blood (not recorded which). Receptors originate from a woman between 40 and 55 years old who had been exposed to COVID-19. The CDR3 runs from the conserved cysteine through the conserved F or W. D genes are given only for firm matches. Not all rows give a size; the values are once, few, many and, for expanded clones, a class.

j_call | d_call | cdr3_length | clone_size | v_call | cdr3_aa | cdr3_nt
TRBJ1-1 | - | 13 | - | TRBV7-2 | CASSFTRETEAFF | TGTGCCAGCAGCTTCACCAGGGAAACTGAAGCTTTCTTT
TRBJ2-3 | TRBD2 | 17 | - | TRBV4-3 | CASSQDWLAGRPDTQYF | TGCGCCAGCAGCCAAGATTGGCTAGCGGGAAGGCCAGATACGCAGTATTTT
TRBJ1-6 | - | 15 | - | TRBV6-5 | CASNFGGIHNSPLHF | TGTGCCAGCAATTTTGGGGGGATTCATAATTCACCCCTCCACTTT
TRBJ1-3 | - | 15 | - | TRBV6-5 | CASRLQGAPGNTIYF | TGTGCCAGCAGACTACAGGGAGCCCCTGGAAACACCATATATTTT
TRBJ1-5 | - | 13 | - | TRBV24-1 | CATSDLQGQPQHF | TGTGCCACCAGTGATTTGCAGGGTCAGCCCCAGCATTTT
TRBJ1-2 | - | 14 | - | TRBV4-1 | CASSSLAGPYGYTF | TGCGCCAGCAGCTCTCTAGCGGGGCCCTATGGCTACACCTTC
TRBJ1-1 | - | 18 | - | TRBV13 | CASSLGMGKPGDNTEAFF | TGTGCCAGCAGCTTAGGGATGGGGAAGCCCGGGGATAACACTGAAGCTTTCTTT
TRBJ1-2 | TRBD1 | 15 | - | TRBV9 | CASSPGRPGGYGYTF | TGTGCCAGCAGCCCCGGACGGCCAGGGGGCTATGGCTACACCTTC
TRBJ1-1 | - | 15 | - | TRBV7-2 | CASSLDPGMNTEAFF | TGTGCCAGCAGCTTAGATCCAGGCATGAACACTGAAGCTTTCTTT
TRBJ1-1 | - | 14 | - | TRBV2 | CASSTTGGYTEAFF | TGTGCCAGCAGTACTACGGGGGGTTACACTGAAGCTTTCTTT
TRBJ2-5 | - | 13 | - | TRBV12-3/TRBV12-4 | CASSPTGQETQYF | TGTGCCAGCAGTCCGACAGGACAAGAGACCCAGTACTTC
TRBJ1-3 | TRBD1 | 16 | - | TRBV3-1/TRBV3-2 | CASSHGTAHSGNTIYF | TGTGCCAGCAGCCATGGGACAGCTCACTCTGGAAACACCATATATTTT
TRBJ2-1 | TRBD2 | 17 | - | TRBV27 | CASSILFSGSSYNEQFF | TGTGCCAGCAGTATCCTGTTCAGCGGGAGTTCCTACAATGAGCAGTTCTTC
TRBJ1-2 | TRBD1 | 16 | once | TRBV7-2 | CASSLIPGQGAYGYTF | TGTGCCAGCAGCTTGATACCGGGACAGGGGGCGTATGGCTACACCTTC